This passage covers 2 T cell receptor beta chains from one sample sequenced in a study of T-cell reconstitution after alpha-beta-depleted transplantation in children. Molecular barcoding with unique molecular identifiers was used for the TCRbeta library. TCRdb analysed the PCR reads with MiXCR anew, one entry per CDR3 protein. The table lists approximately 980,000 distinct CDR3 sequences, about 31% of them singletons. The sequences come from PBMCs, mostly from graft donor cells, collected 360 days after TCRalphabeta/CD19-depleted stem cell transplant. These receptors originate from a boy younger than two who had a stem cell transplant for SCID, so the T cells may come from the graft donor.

The chain's CDR3 is CASSLRAVREKNSPLHF. DNA for the CDR3: TGTGCCAGCAGTTTGCGGGCAGTCAGGGAAAAAAATTCACCCCTCCACTTT. V usage is TRBV27 and J usage is TRBJ1-6; perhaps TRBD1 as D (5 bases). Germline CDR1 MNHEY, CDR2 SMNVEV (reference sequence). The CDR3 consists of 17 residues. Deletions cut 3 bases from V and 7 bases from J, with 19 bases between.

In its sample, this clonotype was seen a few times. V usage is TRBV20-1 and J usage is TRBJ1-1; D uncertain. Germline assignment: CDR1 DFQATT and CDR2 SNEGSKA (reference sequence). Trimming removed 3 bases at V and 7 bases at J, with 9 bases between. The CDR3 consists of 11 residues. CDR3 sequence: CSASQAFEAFF. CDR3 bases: TGCAGTGCTAGTCAAGCGTTTGAAGCTTTCTTT.